Listed below are T cell receptor beta chains from one sample, sequenced in a study of Graves' ophthalmopathy and Graves' hyperthyroidism. TCRdb independently ran MiXCR on the multiplex PCR reads; one entry per CDR3 protein. The sample lists approximately 500,000 distinct CDR3 sequences; 13% to 15% were seen once. Source material: blood. The receptors shown here come from a woman in her thirties with Graves' ophthalmopathy. CDR3s leave out the opening cysteine and the closing phenylalanine or tryptophan. The order of the fields is J gene, V gene, CDR3 protein.

TRBJ1-1,TRBV5-5,ASSSYLNTEAF
TRBJ2-3,TRBV2,ASRSGQGLSDTQY
TRBJ1-5,TRBV28,ASNNRGRGNQPQH
TRBJ2-2,TRBV5-8,ASSLVGLATGELF
TRBJ1-5,TRBV20-1,SARGQNQPQH
TRBJ1-1,TRBV5-1,ASNHRPGGDTEAF
TRBJ1-1,TRBV7-8,ASSRTGTEAF
TRBJ1-2,TRBV12-3/TRBV12-4,ASSFGSGGRGYT
TRBJ2-7,TRBV30,AWTRDSAGQY
TRBJ2-7,TRBV29-1,SVVQYPYEQY
TRBJ2-7,TRBV14,ASSQASWDRTYEQY
TRBJ2-7,TRBV19,ASTAGRTPNEQY
TRBJ2-3,TRBV20-1,SASGRAPDTQY
TRBJ1-2,TRBV12-3/TRBV12-4,ASSHPGQGLSGYT
TRBJ2-7,TRBV6-1,ASREGQWPHEQY
TRBJ2-7,TRBV28,ASRAAFGVYSYEQY
TRBJ1-1,TRBV6-5,ASSSAGIGTF
TRBJ2-7,TRBV12-3/TRBV12-4,ASSPPGLANEQY
TRBJ2-7,TRBV19,ASSIKGANVHEQY
TRBJ2-7,TRBV20-1,SARRDTGSGYEQY
TRBJ1-2,TRBV12-3/TRBV12-4,ASRRQGRGYGYT
TRBJ1-1,TRBV12-3/TRBV12-4,ASVLETDGEAF
TRBJ1-1,TRBV28,ASSLLGSLGDTEAF
TRBJ2-7,TRBV30,AWSLNSYEQY
TRBJ2-2,TRBV27,ASSLSLLGAGELF
TRBJ1-6,TRBV6-1,ASSLMSLYNSPLH